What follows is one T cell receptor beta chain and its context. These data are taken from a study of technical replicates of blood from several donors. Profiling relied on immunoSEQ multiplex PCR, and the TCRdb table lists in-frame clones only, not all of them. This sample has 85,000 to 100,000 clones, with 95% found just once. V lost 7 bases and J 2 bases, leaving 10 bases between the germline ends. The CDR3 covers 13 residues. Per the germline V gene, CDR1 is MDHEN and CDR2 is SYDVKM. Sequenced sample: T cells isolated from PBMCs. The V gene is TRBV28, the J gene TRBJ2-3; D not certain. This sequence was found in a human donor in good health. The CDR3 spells CASTDRVTDTQYF. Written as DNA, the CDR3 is TGTGCCAGCACCGATCGGGTCACAGATACGCAGTATTTT.